This T cell receptor (beta chain) was identified during a study of T cell responses to AZD1222 COVID-19 vaccine. Findings of the study overall: Most donors were white British and more were female, and clonal diversity was possibly underestimated.

This clone was recorded only once. The antigen is unknown. TCRdb keeps only in-frame clones here, not all; method: immunoSEQ multiplex PCR. This table holds some 120,000 clones, roughly nine tenths found once. Germline V gene lookup returns CDR1 MNHEY and CDR2 SMNVEV (reference sequence). Trimming left V 6 bases short and J 4 bases short, with 16 bases between. The CDR3 contains 14 residues. The source material was peripheral blood, sampled on day 0 of AZD1222 vaccination. This TCR was sampled from an adult in good health. The chain links TRBV27 to TRBJ2-7, with TRBD2 as a possible D gene (6 bases). In DNA form, the CDR3 reads TGTGCCAGCAGAACGGGACTTCCACTTTACGAGCAGTACTTC. Translated: CASRTGLPLYEQYF.